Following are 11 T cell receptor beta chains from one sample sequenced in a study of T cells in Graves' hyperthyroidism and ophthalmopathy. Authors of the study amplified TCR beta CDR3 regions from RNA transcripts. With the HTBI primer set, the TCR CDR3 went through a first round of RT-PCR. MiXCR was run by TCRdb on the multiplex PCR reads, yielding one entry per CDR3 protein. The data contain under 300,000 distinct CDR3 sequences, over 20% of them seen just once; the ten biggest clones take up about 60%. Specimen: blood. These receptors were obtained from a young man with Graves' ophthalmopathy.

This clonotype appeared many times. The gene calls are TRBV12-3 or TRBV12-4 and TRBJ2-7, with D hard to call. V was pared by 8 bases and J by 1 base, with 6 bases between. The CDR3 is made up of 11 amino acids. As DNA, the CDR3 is TGTGCCAGCGGGCGTTCCTACGAGCAGTACTTC. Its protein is CASGRSYEQYF.

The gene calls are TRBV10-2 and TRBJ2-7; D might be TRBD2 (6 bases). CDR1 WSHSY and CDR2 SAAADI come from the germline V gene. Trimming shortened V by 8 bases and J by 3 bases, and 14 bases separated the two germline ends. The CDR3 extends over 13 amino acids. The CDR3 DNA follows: TGCGCCAGCGGGCCGGGACTCCTCTACGAGCAGTACTTC. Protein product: CASGPGLLYEQYF.

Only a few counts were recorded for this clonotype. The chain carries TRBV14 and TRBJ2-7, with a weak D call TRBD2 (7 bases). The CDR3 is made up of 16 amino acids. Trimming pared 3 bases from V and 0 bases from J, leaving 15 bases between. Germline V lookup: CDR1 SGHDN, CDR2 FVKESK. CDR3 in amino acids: CASSHGRGGGSYEQYF. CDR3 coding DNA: TGTGCCAGCAGCCATGGCCGCGGGGGCGGCTCCTACGAGCAGTACTTC.

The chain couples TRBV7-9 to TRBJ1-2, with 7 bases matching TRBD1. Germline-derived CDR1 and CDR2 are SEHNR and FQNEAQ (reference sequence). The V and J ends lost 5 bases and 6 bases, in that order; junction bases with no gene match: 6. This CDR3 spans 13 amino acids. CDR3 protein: CASSRGDRDGYTF. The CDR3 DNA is TGTGCCAGCAGCCGAGGGGACAGAGATGGCTACACCTTC.

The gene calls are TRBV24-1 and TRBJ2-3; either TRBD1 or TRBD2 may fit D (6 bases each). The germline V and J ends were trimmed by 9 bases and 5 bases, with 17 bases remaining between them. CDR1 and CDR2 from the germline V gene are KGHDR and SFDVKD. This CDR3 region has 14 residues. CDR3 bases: TGTGCCACCGCTGACGAAGGGGGGATAGATACGCAGTATTTT. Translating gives CATADEGGIDTQYF.

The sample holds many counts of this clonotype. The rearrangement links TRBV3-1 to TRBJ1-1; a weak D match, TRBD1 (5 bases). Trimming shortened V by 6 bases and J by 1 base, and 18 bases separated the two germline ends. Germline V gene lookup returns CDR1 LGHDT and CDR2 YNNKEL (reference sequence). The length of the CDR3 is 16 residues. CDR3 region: CASSPMFSTANTEAFF. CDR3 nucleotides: TGTGCCAGCAGTCCTATGTTTTCGACAGCGAACACTGAAGCTTTCTTT.

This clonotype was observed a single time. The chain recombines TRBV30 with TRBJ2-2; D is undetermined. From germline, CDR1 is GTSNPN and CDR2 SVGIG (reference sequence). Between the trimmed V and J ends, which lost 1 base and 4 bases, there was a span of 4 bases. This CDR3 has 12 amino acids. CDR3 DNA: TGTGCCTGGAGTGCAGGCACCGGGGAGCTGTTTTTT. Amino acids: CAWSAGTGELFF.

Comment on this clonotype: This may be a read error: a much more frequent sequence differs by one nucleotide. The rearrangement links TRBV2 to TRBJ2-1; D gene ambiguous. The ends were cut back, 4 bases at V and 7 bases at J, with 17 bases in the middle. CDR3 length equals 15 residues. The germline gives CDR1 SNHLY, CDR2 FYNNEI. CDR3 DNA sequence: TGTGCCAGCAGTGGAACCCCCGCAGCTGGTAATGAGCAGTTCTTC. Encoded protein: CASSGTPAAGNEQFF.

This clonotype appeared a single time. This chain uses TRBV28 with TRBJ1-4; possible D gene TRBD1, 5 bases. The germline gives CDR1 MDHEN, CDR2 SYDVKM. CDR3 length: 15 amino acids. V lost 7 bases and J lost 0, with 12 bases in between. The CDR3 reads CASKLDSATNEKLFF. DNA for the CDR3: TGTGCCAGCAAACTAGACAGCGCAACTAATGAAAAACTGTTTTTT.

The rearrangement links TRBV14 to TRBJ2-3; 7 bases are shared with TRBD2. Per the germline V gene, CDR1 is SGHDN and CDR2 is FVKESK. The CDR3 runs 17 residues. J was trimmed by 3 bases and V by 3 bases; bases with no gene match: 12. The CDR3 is CASSHRLAHKRTDTQYF. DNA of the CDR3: TGTGCCAGCAGCCATCGACTAGCCCATAAGAGGACAGATACGCAGTATTTT.

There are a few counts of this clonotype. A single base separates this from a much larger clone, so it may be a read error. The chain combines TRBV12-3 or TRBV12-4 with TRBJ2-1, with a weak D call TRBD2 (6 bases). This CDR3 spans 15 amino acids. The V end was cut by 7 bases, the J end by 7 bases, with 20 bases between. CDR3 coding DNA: TGTGCCAGCACTCCGGGACTGGGAATTGGGAATGAGCAGTTCTTC. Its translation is CASTPGLGIGNEQFF.